These T cell receptor beta chains were read from a single sample in a study of T-cell reconstitution after alpha-beta-depleted transplantation in children. MiXCR, applied by TCRdb to the PCR reads, yields one record per CDR3 protein. The top ten clones hold approximately 33% of a sample with 500,000 to 600,000 distinct CDR3 sequences, over 25% of them seen once. The sequences come from PBMCs, collected before TCRalphabeta/CD19-depleted stem cell transplant. The receptors originated from a boy in the first two years of life with Wiskott-Aldrich syndrome, due to receive a stem cell transplant. The CDR3 runs from the conserved cysteine through the conserved F or W. Each record gives: clone size, J gene, D gene, V gene, CDR3 DNA, CDR3 protein. A D gene is named only where the DNA matches it firmly. Size is omitted from some rows. Given values are once, few, many or a class for expanded clones.

abundance: few
j_gene: TRBJ2-2
d_gene: TRBD1
v_gene: TRBV29-1
CDR3nt: TGCAGCGCACAGGGGGCGAGCCGCGGGGAGCTGTTTTTT
CDR3aa: CSAQGASRGELFF

abundance: few
j_gene: TRBJ2-1
d_gene: TRBD2
v_gene: TRBV20-1
CDR3nt: TGCAGTGCTGGGAGGGTAGCCGGGAATGAGCAGTTCTTC
CDR3aa: CSAGRVAGNEQFF

abundance: once
j_gene: TRBJ2-7
d_gene: TRBD1
v_gene: TRBV12-3/TRBV12-4
CDR3nt: TGTGCCAGCAGTTTCGCAGGGGGAATACGGTCCTACGAGCAGTACTTC
CDR3aa: CASSFAGGIRSYEQYF

abundance: NA
j_gene: TRBJ2-5
d_gene: NA
v_gene: TRBV6-1
CDR3nt: TGTGCCAGCAGCCCCCGTTCGACAGGGACTTACCAAGAGACCCAGTACTTC
CDR3aa: CASSPRSTGTYQETQYF

abundance: NA
j_gene: TRBJ2-1
d_gene: TRBD2
v_gene: TRBV5-1
CDR3nt: TGCGCCAGCAACCCGCTAGCGGAGGGAAATGAGCAGTTCTTC
CDR3aa: CASNPLAEGNEQFF

abundance: NA
j_gene: TRBJ2-4
d_gene: NA
v_gene: TRBV20-1
CDR3nt: TGCAGTGCTAGTACTGGCCTAGCCAAAAACATTCAGTACTTC
CDR3aa: CSASTGLAKNIQYF

abundance: NA
j_gene: TRBJ2-1
d_gene: NA
v_gene: TRBV5-1
CDR3nt: TGCGCCAGCAGCTCCGGGGCGAATGCGCAGTTCTTC
CDR3aa: CASSSGANAQFF

abundance: NA
j_gene: TRBJ2-3
d_gene: NA
v_gene: TRBV7-6
CDR3nt: TGTGCCAGCAGCTTAGGAGCTAGCGACAGCACAGATACGCAGTATTTT
CDR3aa: CASSLGASDSTDTQYF

abundance: NA
j_gene: TRBJ2-1
d_gene: TRBD2
v_gene: TRBV7-8
CDR3nt: TGTGCCAGCAGCCGGGGACTAGCGGTGGGCAATGAGCAGTTCTTC
CDR3aa: CASSRGLAVGNEQFF

abundance: few
j_gene: TRBJ1-4
d_gene: NA
v_gene: TRBV12-3/TRBV12-4
CDR3nt: TGTGCCAGCAGTTTCAGGGGCGGAAATGAAAAACTGTTTTTT
CDR3aa: CASSFRGGNEKLFF

abundance: few
j_gene: TRBJ2-7
d_gene: NA
v_gene: TRBV20-1
CDR3nt: TGCAGTGCTAGAGATGCCCGGGTCCCAACCTACGAGCAGTACTTC
CDR3aa: CSARDARVPTYEQYF

abundance: NA
j_gene: TRBJ2-1
d_gene: TRBD2
v_gene: TRBV20-1
CDR3nt: TGCAGTGCCGTAAAAATAGCGGGAGGGACCAATGAGCAGTTCTTC
CDR3aa: CSAVKIAGGTNEQFF